The 30 T cell receptor beta chains given below trace back to one sample, sequenced in a study of regulatory T cells in long-lasting Graves disease. According to the study, TCR beta libraries were built with iRepertoire HTBI primers and CDR3-region Arm-PCR. MiXCR, applied by TCRdb to the multiplex PCR reads, yields one record per CDR3 protein. The repertoire holds 350,000 to 450,000 distinct CDR3 sequences, roughly a sixth seen once, with 25% to 30% in the top ten. Time point of the sample: newly diagnosed GD, antithyroid drugs for less than 3 months. The TCR library used RNA extracted from PBMCs. The same data also contributed to another study, on T cells in Graves' hyperthyroidism and ophthalmopathy.

The sample was peripheral blood mononuclear cells (PBMCs), taken at new diagnosis, from a patient treated with antithyroid drugs. All receptors derive from a man aged 40-50 years with Graves disease.

This clonotype was seen more than once but under ten times. This rearrangement joins TRBV5-1 to TRBJ2-7; D unclear. Germline V gene sequence: CDR1 SGHRS, CDR2 YFSETQ. The CDR3 has 13 amino acids. The germline V and J ends were trimmed by 3 bases and 0 bases, with 7 bases remaining between them. The CDR3 sequence is CASSYSGSYEQYF. For the CDR3, the DNA is TGCGCCAGCAGCTATTCGGGCTCCTACGAGCAGTACTTC.

This clonotype was seen just once. The chain couples TRBV19 to TRBJ1-5; TRBD1 might be the D (5 bases). With 5 bases removed from V and 3 bases from J, the gap between germline ends came to 20 bases. This CDR3 has 17 amino acids. Germline-derived CDR1 and CDR2 are LNHDA and SQIVND (reference sequence). The CDR3 loop reads CASSPWGSGGFNQPQHF. The CDR3 DNA sequence: TGTGCCAGTAGTCCCTGGGGCTCTGGCGGGTTCAATCAGCCCCAGCATTTT.

The chain is built from TRBV29-1 and TRBJ2-6, with 10 nucleotides matching TRBD1. The germline gives CDR1 SQVTM, CDR2 ANQGSEA. J lost 0 bases, V lost 3 bases, and 2 bases had no gene match. The CDR3 is 16 residues long. The CDR3 loop is CSVETGGPSGANVLTF. For the CDR3, the DNA is TGCAGCGTTGAGACAGGGGGCCCCTCTGGGGCCAACGTCCTGACTTTC.

V gene TRBV13 combines with J gene TRBJ2-1; D remains ambiguous. Germline V gene data show CDR1 as PRHDT and CDR2 as FYEKMQ (reference sequence). The ends were cut back, 0 bases at V and 4 bases at J, with 13 bases in the middle. The CDR3 is made up of 16 amino acids. Here the CDR3 reads CASSLGQFRRYNEQFF. DNA of the CDR3: TGTGCCAGCAGCTTAGGCCAGTTCCGGAGATACAATGAGCAGTTCTTC.

The rearrangement uses TRBV11-3 and TRBJ1-4; 9 positions agree with TRBD1. Losses at the gene ends were 2 bases for V and 8 bases for J; bases not matched to a gene: 6. The CDR3 is made up of 15 amino acids. CDR1 is SGHNT and CDR2 is YENEEA in the germline V gene. CDR3 DNA: TGTGCCAGCAGCTTACGGGGACAGGGTGAAGAAAAACTGTTTTTT. It codes for CASSLRGQGEEKLFF.

On this clonotype: This may come from a read error, since a much larger clone is one base off. The rearrangement links TRBV28 to TRBJ1-1; no reliable D call. This CDR3 comprises 14 residues. Germline V gene lookup returns CDR1 MDHEN and CDR2 SYDVKM. The V end was cut by 3 bases, the J end by 4 bases, with 12 bases between. In nucleotides, the CDR3 is TGTGCCAGCAGTTTTTCGTGGGGTGGCACTGAAGCTTTCTTT. Protein sequence: CASSFSWGGTEAFF.

This clonotype was observed a few times. This sequence joins TRBV4-2 and TRBJ2-2; possibly TRBD1 for D (6 bases). This CDR3 comprises 18 residues. CDR1 is LGHNA and CDR2 is YNFKEQ in the germline V gene. Trimming removed 0 bases from V and 4 bases from J, with 18 bases in between. The CDR3 DNA sequence: TGTGCCAGCAGCCAAGATTCGCAGGGGCATGGCCCCACCGGGGAGCTGTTTTTT. Residues: CASSQDSQGHGPTGELFF.

Ten or more counts support this clonotype. CDR3 nucleotides: TGTGCCAGCAGTGGGGGAGTTCTGAGCACTGAAGCTTTCTTT. The encoded protein is CASSGGVLSTEAFF. V and J are TRBV28 and TRBJ1-1, with D possibly TRBD1 on 5 matching bases. From germline, CDR1 is MDHEN and CDR2 SYDVKM. The length of the CDR3 is 14 residues. With 5 bases removed from V and 4 bases from J, the gap between germline ends came to 14 bases.

This clonotype was seen ten or more times. The chain joins TRBV29-1 to TRBJ2-5; D might be TRBD2 (6 bases). CDR1 SQVTM and CDR2 ANQGSEA come from the germline V gene. The CDR3 loop spans 12 amino acids. V was shortened by 3 bases and J by 4 bases, with 9 bases between the two germline ends. In DNA form, the CDR3 reads TGCAGCGTTGATCGGAGGGCAGAGACCCAGTACTTC. Its protein is CSVDRRAETQYF.

The V gene is TRBV11-2, the J gene TRBJ1-1; D gene ambiguous. CDR3 length equals 11 residues. Germline V gene lookup returns CDR1 SGHAT and CDR2 FQNNGV. V dropped 5 bases and J dropped 11 bases, with 12 bases sitting between them. This chain's CDR3 is CASSLSDLAFF. As DNA, the CDR3 is TGTGCCAGCAGCCTCAGTGACCTGGCTTTCTTT.

This clonotype was seen repeatedly, ten times or more. The J gene is TRBJ1-5, the V gene TRBV7-3; no clear D gene. The germline gives CDR1 SGHTA, CDR2 FQGTGA. V was clipped by 5 bases and J by 5 bases, with 16 bases between them. The CDR3 is 15 residues long. The CDR3 DNA reads TGTGCCAGCAGCCGTAGGAGGGATTATTATCAGCCCCAGCATTTT. Translation gives CASSRRRDYYQPQHF. Complete variable domain (other parts from reference TRBV7-3 and TRBJ1-5): GAGVSQTPSNKVTEKGKYVELRCDPISGHTALYWYRQSLGQGPEFLIYFQGTGAADDSGLPNDRFFAVRPEGSVSTLKIQRTERGDSAVYLCASSRRRDYYQPQHFGDGTRLSIL.

In its sample, this clonotype was seen many times. The rearrangement uses TRBV13 and TRBJ2-1; 7 bases fit TRBD2. The CDR3 is made up of 16 amino acids. Germline V gives CDR1 PRHDT, CDR2 FYEKMQ (reference sequence). V trimming: 2 bases; J trimming: 0 bases; junction bases outside the gene matches: 4. In DNA, the CDR3 is TGTGCCAGCAGCTTATCGGGAGGTTACTCCTACAATGAGCAGTTCTTC. Its translation: CASSLSGGYSYNEQFF.

This clonotype was detected ten times or more. This chain uses TRBV7-9 with TRBJ1-4; D may be TRBD1 (5 bases). Deletions cut 5 bases from V and 3 bases from J, with 13 bases between. This CDR3 spans 15 amino acids. Per germline, CDR1 SEHNR and CDR2 FQNEAQ (reference sequence). CDR3 sequence (DNA): TGTGCCAGCAGCCCAAAGGCGGGGGCTAATGAAAAACTGTTTTTT. Its translation is CASSPKAGANEKLFF.

Ten or more counts support this clonotype. This chain uses TRBV12-3 or TRBV12-4 with TRBJ1-1, with unresolved D. V was pared by 5 bases and J by 4 bases, with 14 bases between. There are 14 residues in the CDR3. The CDR3 nucleotides are TGTGCCAGCAGTACCGGGGTCTGGGGCACTGAAGCTTTCTTT. Translating it yields CASSTGVWGTEAFF.

Many counts were recorded for this clonotype. The chain employs TRBV12-3 or TRBV12-4 and TRBJ2-7; 7 bases are shared with TRBD1. This CDR3 region has 14 residues. The junction had 9 bases not matched to a gene; V was cut back by 6 bases and J by 4 bases. The CDR3 bases are TGTGCCAGCAGGCCAGGGGGAAGGGGGTACGAGCAGTACTTC. This gives the protein CASRPGGRGYEQYF.

This chain links TRBV28 with TRBJ1-5; 10 positions agree with TRBD1. The germline gives CDR1 MDHEN, CDR2 SYDVKM. The ends lost 8 bases at V and 9 bases at J; junction bases unmatched: 10. This CDR3 contains 14 residues. CDR3: CASYWDRGQAPQHF. The CDR3 DNA is TGTGCCAGCTACTGGGACAGGGGACAGGCGCCCCAGCATTTT.

This clonotype was seen repeatedly, ten times or more. An end of the junction does not agree with germline; a read error may underlie this. The CDR3: CASSPSSSDRGPLRF. In DNA, the CDR3 is TGTGCCAGCAGCCCATCCTCCTCGGACAGGGGGCCCTTGCGGTTC. The chain joins TRBV7-3 to TRBJ2-4; 11 nucleotides match TRBD1. CDR1 SGHTA and CDR2 FQGTGA come from the germline V gene. The CDR3 extends over 15 amino acids.

This clonotype was detected only a few times. This rearrangement joins TRBV7-2 to TRBJ2-5; TRBD2 aligns across 9 bases. V shed 2 bases, J shed 1 base, and the junction held 8 bases outside the gene matches. Germline CDR1 SGHTA, CDR2 FQGNSA. The CDR3 has 17 amino acids. The CDR3 DNA sequence: TGTGCCAGCAGCTTATTTTGGGGCGGGGGGGGCCAAGAGACCCAGTACTTC. As protein: CASSLFWGGGGQETQYF.

This clonotype was seen at least ten times. J is TRBJ2-7 and V is TRBV12-3 or TRBV12-4; 10 bases line up with TRBD1. The CDR3 has 12 amino acids. Trimming removed 3 bases from V and 10 bases from J; junction bases left unmatched: 3. The CDR3 spells CASSLGQGRQYF. As DNA, the CDR3 is TGTGCCAGCAGTTTGGGACAGGGGCGCCAGTACTTC.

This clonotype appeared many times. This chain joins TRBV2 and TRBJ1-1; 9 nucleotides align to TRBD1. V was clipped by 3 bases and J by 2 bases; unmatched bases: 4. This CDR3 is 15 amino acids long. The germline V gene encodes CDR1 SNHLY and CDR2 FYNNEI. In DNA, the CDR3 is TGTGCCAGCAGTGACACAGGGGGCGACAACACTGAAGCTTTCTTT. Translation gives CASSDTGGDNTEAFF.

The table lists this clonotype with a few counts. This CDR3 reads CASSGSSGFQPQHF. The CDR3 DNA is TGTGCCAGCAGCGGATCTTCGGGGTTTCAGCCCCAGCATTTT. This sequence joins TRBV9 and TRBJ1-5, with D uncertain. Trimming took off 3 bases at V and 6 bases at J, with 13 bases between the two ends. This CDR3 has 14 amino acids. Germline-derived CDR1 and CDR2 are SGDLS and YYNGEE.

This clonotype has at least ten counts. The chain has TRBV4-1 and TRBJ2-3, with 10 bases that match TRBD2. CDR1 is MGHRA and CDR2 is YSYEKL in the germline V gene. The CDR3 is 16 residues long. The ends lost 1 base at V and 8 bases at J; junction bases unmatched: 9. The CDR3 sequence: CASSQAWASGGSTQYF. In nucleotides, the CDR3 is TGCGCCAGCAGCCAAGCGTGGGCTAGCGGGGGTTCTACGCAGTATTTT.

This clonotype was observed at least ten times. The chain carries TRBV12-3 or TRBV12-4 and TRBJ2-7; D not certain. Deletions cut 2 bases from V and 2 bases from J, with 7 bases between. CDR3 length: 13 residues. Here the CDR3 reads CASSLPGPYEQYF. The CDR3 nucleotides are TGTGCCAGCAGTTTACCAGGACCCTACGAGCAGTACTTC.

This clonotype was recorded many times. This chain connects TRBV19 to TRBJ2-1; tentative D call: TRBD2 (7 bases). CDR1 LNHDA and CDR2 SQIVND come from the germline V gene (reference sequence). The CDR3 sequence is 16 residues long. Trimming took 6 bases from V and 7 from J, leaving 22 bases between them. CDR3 DNA: TGTGCCAGTAGCCCACCCTTGGCGGGGGCCCATAATGAGCAGTTCTTC. Its translation: CASSPPLAGAHNEQFF.

This clonotype has just a few counts. At one end the junction does not follow the germline gene, possibly because of a read error. V usage is TRBV10-3 and J usage is TRBJ1-1; D not resolved. Looked up from germline, CDR1 is ENHRY and CDR2 is SYGVKD. This CDR3 comprises 15 residues. The CDR3 loop is CAIGELGSGNTEAFF. In DNA, the CDR3 is TGTGCCATCGGTGAGTTAGGGTCAGGTAACACTGAAGCTTTCTTT.

This clonotype was seen at least ten times. V is TRBV28 and J is TRBJ1-5; TRBD1 is a possible D gene (6 bases). The ends were cut back, 6 bases at V and 1 base at J, with 19 bases in the middle. CDR1 is MDHEN, CDR2 SYDVKM, per germline. This CDR3 comprises 17 residues. The CDR3 coding sequence is TGTGCCAGCAGACCCGGGTTAGGGGGAGGGAGCAATCAGCCCCAGCATTTT. As protein: CASRPGLGGGSNQPQHF.

This clonotype was counted only a few times. The chain joins TRBV30 to TRBJ2-7; D ambiguous. V was cut by 0 bases and J by 2 bases, with 8 bases left in between. Germline-derived CDR1 and CDR2 are GTSNPN and SVGIG (reference sequence). The CDR3 has 13 residues. The CDR3 sequence is CAWSVKRAYEQYF. The DNA for the CDR3 is TGTGCCTGGAGTGTAAAGCGAGCCTACGAGCAGTACTTC.

Ten or more counts support this clonotype. The chain carries TRBV2 and TRBJ2-5; D not certain. The germline V gene has CDR1 SNHLY and CDR2 FYNNEI. This CDR3 is 14 amino acids long. With 1 base removed from V and 7 bases from J, the gap between germline ends came to 13 bases. Written as DNA, the CDR3 is TGTGCCAGCAGTGAAGATAGCCCACCAGGGACCCAGTACTTC. Translated, it gives CASSEDSPPGTQYF.

This clonotype occurred many times. V is TRBV5-1 and J is TRBJ2-1, with a tentative D call TRBD2 (5 bases). This CDR3 is built from 19 residues. The V end lost 6 bases, the J end lost 4 bases, and 29 bases lay between the germline ends. The germline V gene encodes CDR1 SGHRS and CDR2 YFSETQ. Written as DNA, the CDR3 is TGCGCCAGCAACCACGGGCAGACATACGCCGGCGGGTTATACAATGAGCAGTTCTTC. Its protein is CASNHGQTYAGGLYNEQFF.

This clonotype has a count of ten or more. V usage is TRBV30 and J usage is TRBJ2-1; no reliable D call. The CDR3 totals 15 residues. The ends were cut back, 0 bases at V and 4 bases at J, with 13 bases in the middle. Looked up from germline, CDR1 is GTSNPN and CDR2 is SVGIG (reference sequence). CDR3 in DNA: TGTGCCTGGAGTGTACCCCCCGGGCCTTACAATGAGCAGTTCTTC. Translating it yields CAWSVPPGPYNEQFF.